This TCR beta chain was observed in a study of blood T cell repertoires in COVID-19. About the research overall: From T cells, B-cell-depleted T cells, or PBMCs came the material, which was cDNA or gDNA.

V gave up 2 bases and J gave up 10 bases, with 9 bases separating them. Germline CDR1 and CDR2: SNHLY and FYNNEI. CDR3 length: 11 amino acids. Sequenced by immunoSEQ multiplex PCR; TCRdb stores in-frame clones only, minus some. The data hold about 160,000 clones, with 82% observed a single time. The TCR was taken from a woman of 80 years or more with active or convalescent COVID-19. The rearrangement links TRBV2 to TRBJ2-7, with D perhaps TRBD1 (6 bases). Input material: peripheral blood. CDR3 protein: CASSENGGQYF. CDR3 DNA: TGTGCCAGCAGTGAAAATGGGGGCCAGTACTTC.